Each of the 17 T cell receptor beta chains below was sequenced from the same sample in a study of CXCR3-negative and CXCR3-positive naive CD8 T cells. Via 5' RACE with UMI labels, TRB cDNA libraries were prepared. TCRdb reprocessed the 5' RACE reads, keeping one entry per CDR3 protein, no DNA. There are 90,000 to 100,000 distinct CDR3 sequences in the sample, with approximately 1.5% held by the top ten. What was sequenced was naive CXCR3- CD8+ T cells from blood. Noted subset: CD45RO-CCR7+CD27+CD95- naive CD8+ T cells lacking CXCR3 (TNR3-). These receptors were obtained from a human donor in good health. Some clones in this sample may be carry-over from other donors' samples.

This chain links TRBV14 with TRBJ2-7. This CDR3 region has 15 residues. CDR1 is SGHDN, CDR2 FVKESK, per germline. CDR3 region: CASSHGITRSYEQYF.

This sequence joins TRBV5-5 and TRBJ2-5; TCRdb's assignment of TRBD1 cannot be checked, as there is no DNA. CDR1 is SGHKS and CDR2 is YYEKEE in the germline V gene (reference sequence). The CDR3 contains 15 residues. This CDR3 is CASTTGGLGQETQYF.

The chain couples TRBV7-9 to TRBJ1-1; TCRdb's D call of TRBD1 is untestable without DNA. The CDR3 extends over 16 amino acids. Germline lookup yields CDR1 SEHNR and CDR2 FQNEAQ (reference sequence). The CDR3 protein is CASSPALAGEYTEAFF. Full variable domain (rest looked up from reference TRBV7-9 and TRBJ1-1): DTGVSQNPRHKITKRGQNVTFRCDPISEHNRLYWYRQTLGQGPEFLTYFQNEAQLEKSRLLSDRFSAERPKGSFSTLEIQRTEQGDSAMYLCASSPALAGEYTEAFFGQGTRLTVV.

The rearrangement links TRBV10-3 to TRBJ2-3; TCRdb gives TRBD1 as the D gene, but with no DNA this cannot be confirmed. The germline gives CDR1 ENHRY, CDR2 SYGVKD. The CDR3 totals 14 residues. The CDR3 sequence is CAISEGRETDTQYF.

The V and J genes are TRBV20-1 and TRBJ2-3. The CDR3 is 13 amino acids. Looked up from germline, CDR1 is DFQATT and CDR2 is SNEGSKA (reference sequence). This CDR3 is CSARAVVSNTQYF.

CDR3 in amino acids: CASSATETYEQYF. V gene TRBV5-1 combines with J gene TRBJ2-7; TCRdb gives TRBD1 as the D gene, but with no DNA this cannot be confirmed. CDR3 length equals 13 residues. The germline V gene encodes CDR1 SGHRS and CDR2 YFSETQ.

This rearrangement joins TRBV19 to TRBJ2-1; TCRdb lists TRBD2, though no DNA is available to test this call. The CDR3 is 13 residues long. Germline lookup yields CDR1 LNHDA and CDR2 SQIVND (reference sequence). The CDR3 loop reads CASRQGGHNEQFF.

The rearrangement links TRBV5-5 to TRBJ2-7; checking the TCRdb D call of TRBD1 is not possible without DNA. The CDR3 has 14 residues. From germline, CDR1 is SGHKS and CDR2 YYEKEE (reference sequence). The CDR3: CASSSTGGLDEQYF.

This chain uses TRBV7-9 with TRBJ2-7; TCRdb gives TRBD1 as the D gene, but with no DNA this cannot be confirmed. This CDR3 region has 12 residues. Per the germline V gene, CDR1 is SEHNR and CDR2 is FQNEAQ (reference sequence). CDR3 loop: CASSLGVYEQYF. Using reference TRBV7-9 and TRBJ2-7 for the parts outside the CDR3, the full variable domain is DTGVSQNPRHKITKRGQNVTFRCDPISEHNRLYWYRQTLGQGPEFLTYFQNEAQLEKSRLLSDRFSAERPKGSFSTLEIQRTEQGDSAMYLCASSLGVYEQYFGPGTRLTVT.

The chain combines TRBV10-3 with TRBJ2-7; TCRdb proposes TRBD2, but this gene call is untestable without DNA. CDR3 size: 13 residues. Germline values: CDR1 ENHRY, CDR2 SYGVKD. The chain's CDR3 is CAISNGGPYEQYF.

The chain carries TRBV29-1 and TRBJ2-7; TCRdb lists TRBD1, though no DNA is available to test this call. This CDR3 comprises 13 residues. Per germline, CDR1 SQVTM and CDR2 ANQGSEA. CDR3 sequence reads: CSVESGQGIEQYF.

This sequence joins TRBV21-1 and TRBJ2-7. TRBV21-1 is described as a pseudogene. This CDR3 region has 13 residues. This CDR3 is CASSKGRVYEQYF.

The chain couples TRBV6-6 to TRBJ1-2; TCRdb lists TRBD1, though no DNA is available to test this call. The CDR3 runs 15 residues. Germline values: CDR1 MNHNY, CDR2 SVGAGI (reference sequence). The CDR3 spells CASLRSGQNNYGYTF.

The chain uses TRBV7-9 and TRBJ2-1; TCRdb's D call of TRBD1 is untestable without DNA. CDR1 and CDR2 from the germline V gene are SEHNR and FQNEAQ (reference sequence). The CDR3 sequence is 15 residues long. The CDR3 sequence is CASSLAPGQGGEQFF.

The chain's CDR3 is CASSFPGAVGYTF. V usage is TRBV12-3 or TRBV12-4 and J usage is TRBJ1-2; TCRdb selects TRBD1, and the lack of DNA leaves this call unchecked. The CDR3 covers 13 residues.

The gene calls are TRBV29-1 and TRBJ2-1; TCRdb's assignment of TRBD1 cannot be checked, as there is no DNA. Germline values: CDR1 SQVTM, CDR2 ANQGSEA. The CDR3 has 16 residues. CDR3 protein: CSVDPWTTGSYNEQFF.

The V call is TRBV3-1, the J call TRBJ2-7. CDR1 is LGHDT and CDR2 is YNNKEL in the germline V gene (reference sequence). The CDR3 is 14 amino acids. CDR3 region: CASSPEKYSYEQYF.